The next 21 T cell receptor beta chains were all read from a single sample in a study of shared clonotypes between healthy human individuals (dated by TCRdb to about 2020). Libraries were built with the immunoSEQ multiplex PCR assay. As stored in TCRdb, this immuneACCESS dataset retains in-frame rearrangements with V and J assigned. A fraction of the clones does not appear; measured against another copy, unresolved V genes explain less than half of the discrepancy, and the remainder lacks a known reason. The sample table shows about 2 million clones, and 85% to 95% are seen once. The ten largest clones represent under 0.15% of the sample. The sample comprised naive CD4+ T cells sorted from blood. The cell subset or site label on this specimen signifies: CD45RA+ positively selected. These receptors were collected from a man between 18 and 35 years old in good health.

The chain recombines TRBV2 with TRBJ1-4, with a weak D call TRBD1 (5 bases). Germline V gene lookup returns CDR1 SNHLY and CDR2 FYNNEI. This CDR3 spans 14 amino acids. The V end was cut by 9 bases, the J end by 8 bases, with 19 bases between. For the CDR3, the DNA is TGTGCCAGGGGTCCAGCAGGGAATGAGGAAAAACTGTTTTTT. Translation gives CARGPAGNEEKLFF.

The chain combines TRBV2 with TRBJ2-5; D possibly uses TRBD1 or TRBD2 (6 bases each). V was cut by 5 bases and J by 12 bases, with 13 bases left in between. The CDR3 length is 11 residues. Germline V lookup: CDR1 SNHLY, CDR2 FYNNEI. The CDR3 sequence: CASSIPGAKYF. The DNA of the CDR3 is TGTGCCAGCAGTATTCCGGGGGCCAAGTACTTC.

This clone has only one observation. V and J are TRBV14 and TRBJ1-1; possible D gene TRBD1, 6 bases. V lost 4 bases and J lost 10, with 16 bases in between. This CDR3 contains 13 residues. Germline lookup yields CDR1 SGHDN and CDR2 FVKESK. CDR3 sequence (DNA): TGTGCCAGCAGCCCTACTCCGGGACAAGGAGCTTTCTTT. This sequence encodes CASSPTPGQGAFF.

The chain recombines TRBV5-3 with TRBJ2-7; D gene uncertain. TRBV5-3 is an ORF, with its function uncertain. The CDR3 is made up of 9 amino acids. Trimming pared 6 bases from V and 5 bases from J, leaving 3 bases between. In nucleotides, the CDR3 is TGTGCCAGAAAACACGAGCAGTACTTC. It is translated as CARKHEQYF.

This chain connects TRBV5-6 to TRBJ2-7; weak D call: TRBD1 (8 bases). Trimming removed 4 bases at V and 3 bases at J, with 14 bases between. CDR3 size: 14 residues. The germline gives CDR1 SGHDT, CDR2 YYEEEE. CDR3 in DNA: TGTGCCAGCAGCCCGGACAGGGAGGGCTACGAGCAGTACTTC. Its translation is CASSPDREGYEQYF.

To note about this clone: The junction departs from germline at one end; a sequencing error may be responsible. The CDR3 nucleotides read TGTGCCAGCAGCTTAAGACGGACTAGCTACGATGAGCAGTTCTTC. This gives the protein CASSLRRTSYDEQFF. The chain is built from TRBV7-2 and TRBJ2-1; TRBD2 aligns across 8 bases. CDR1 and CDR2 from the germline V gene are SGHTA and FQGNSA. The CDR3 runs to 15 residues.

V usage is TRBV2 and J usage is TRBJ2-1; 11 bases are shared with TRBD2. Germline assignment: CDR1 SNHLY and CDR2 FYNNEI. After removal of 5 bases from V and 5 bases from J, the junction contained 2 bases not matched to a gene. CDR3 size: 14 residues. In DNA, the CDR3 is TGTGCCAGCAGTACTAGCGGGGGCAACAATGAGCAGTTCTTC. It specifies CASSTSGGNNEQFF.

To note about this clone: Other DNA variants within this sample encode the same CDR3. The genes are TRBV6-5 and TRBJ1-1, with D unclear. The CDR3 is made up of 14 amino acids. CDR1 and CDR2 (germline): MNHEY, SVGAGI. V was pared by 0 bases and J by 5 bases, with 10 bases between. The CDR3 reads CASSYSTGRTEAFF. CDR3 bases: TGTGCCAGCAGTTACTCCACGGGGAGAACTGAAGCTTTCTTT.

As regards this clone: Additional DNA sequences in this sample encode the identical CDR3. The V gene is TRBV5-4, the J gene TRBJ2-3; D unclear. Germline V gives CDR1 SGHNT, CDR2 YYREEE (reference sequence). The V end lost 0 bases, the J end lost 0 bases, and 2 bases lay between the germline ends. The CDR3 sequence is 13 residues long. Here the CDR3 DNA reads TGTGCCAGCAGCTTGGATAGCACAGATACGCAGTATTTT. This translates into CASSLDSTDTQYF. The full variable domain, completed using reference TRBV5-4 and TRBJ2-3, is ETGVTQSPTHLIKTRGQQVTLRCSSQSGHNTVSWYQQALGQGPQFIFQYYREEENGRGNFPPRFSGLQFPNYSSELNVNALELDDSALYLCASSLDSTDTQYFGPGTRLTVL.

V is TRBV30 and J is TRBJ1-4; D gene uncertain. Germline assignment: CDR1 GTSNPN and CDR2 SVGIG (reference sequence). The V and J ends lost 2 bases and 17 bases respectively, with 18 bases between them. CDR3 length equals 12 residues. This chain's CDR3 is CAWSLPGLAIFF. The DNA for the CDR3 is TGTGCCTGGAGTTTGCCGGGCCTGGCAATATTTTTT.

The genes are TRBV5-8 and TRBJ1-4, with D perhaps matching TRBD1 (5 bases). Germline V gene lookup returns CDR1 SGHTS and CDR2 YDEGEE. Trimming stripped 0 bases from V and 5 bases from J, with 14 bases between. The CDR3 covers 16 residues. The CDR3 nucleotides are TGTGCCAGCAGCTTGGTGTCCGGGACGGTGAATGAAAAACTGTTTTTT. Protein: CASSLVSGTVNEKLFF.

V usage is TRBV28 and J usage is TRBJ2-7, with no clear D. This CDR3 is 13 amino acids long. The germline V and J ends were trimmed by 3 bases and 1 base, with 7 bases remaining between them. Germline lookup yields CDR1 MDHEN and CDR2 SYDVKM. As DNA, the CDR3 is TGTGCCAGCAGTTTGGTATGGTCCTACGAGCAGTACTTC. Encoded protein: CASSLVWSYEQYF. Drawing the rest from reference TRBV28 and TRBJ2-7, the complete variable domain is DVKVTQSSRYLVKRTGEKVFLECVQDMDHENMFWYRQDPGLGLRLIYFSYDVKMKEKGDIPEGYSVSREKKERFSLILESASTNQTSMYLCASSLVWSYEQYFGPGTRLTVT.

To note about this clone: The same CDR3 can be traced to other DNA sequences in this sample. This chain links TRBV10-3 with TRBJ1-2, with 7 bases matching TRBD1. The ends lost 3 bases at V and 5 bases at J; junction bases unmatched: 6. CDR1 ENHRY and CDR2 SYGVKD come from the germline V gene. This CDR3 region has 14 residues. CDR3 DNA: TGTGCCATCAGTGAACAGGGGCGCGGATATGGCTACACCTTC. Its translation is CAISEQGRGYGYTF.

This chain links TRBV18 with TRBJ1-2; 7 bases are a match to TRBD1. The CDR3 spans 15 residues. Germline CDR1 reads KGHSH; CDR2 reads LQKENI. V lost 4 bases, J lost 4 bases, and 9 bases stayed unmatched. The CDR3 DNA follows: TGTGCCAGCTCACTAGAACTGGGACAGCCCTATGGCTACACCTTC. Translation: CASSLELGQPYGYTF.

The chain employs TRBV5-6 and TRBJ2-1; D tentatively reads TRBD1 or TRBD2 (5 bases each). CDR1 SGHDT and CDR2 YYEEEE come from the germline V gene. Trimming took 4 bases from V and 4 from J, leaving 9 bases between them. This CDR3 region has 13 residues. In nucleotides, the CDR3 is TGTGCCAGCAGCCCGGGACGGTACAATGAGCAGTTCTTC. It specifies CASSPGRYNEQFF.

The chain couples TRBV5-5 to TRBJ2-5; no definite D call. Trimming removed 2 bases from V and 2 bases from J, with 7 bases in between. The germline V gene has CDR1 SGHKS and CDR2 YYEKEE (reference sequence). This CDR3 has 13 amino acids. CDR3 sequence reads: CASSFARQETQYF. CDR3 nucleotides: TGTGCCAGCAGCTTCGCCAGGCAAGAGACCCAGTACTTC.

The gene calls are TRBV18 and TRBJ2-2; possibly TRBD1 or TRBD2 for D (6 bases each). In germline, CDR1 is KGHSH, CDR2 LQKENI. The CDR3 has 17 amino acids. Trimming removed 3 bases from V and 1 base from J, with 15 bases in between. CDR3 residues: CASSPYLAGQNTGELFF. The CDR3 DNA is TGTGCCAGCTCACCTTACCTCGCGGGACAGAACACCGGGGAGCTGTTTTTT. The full variable domain, in which reference TRBV18 and TRBJ2-2 provide the parts outside the CDR3, is NAGVMQNPRHLVRRRGQEARLRCSPMKGHSHVYWYRQLPEEGLKFMVYLQKENIIDESGMPKERFSAEFPKEGPSILRIQQVVRGDSAAYFCASSPYLAGQNTGELFFGEGSRLTVL.

The table lists this clone with a count of one. The chain uses TRBV5-6 and TRBJ1-4; D is unclear. Germline V CDR1 and CDR2: SGHDT, YYEEEE. This CDR3 spans 13 amino acids. V was cut by 1 base and J by 7 bases, with 8 bases left in between. CDR3 nucleotide sequence: TGTGCCAGCAGCTTGAATTGGATTGAAAAACTGTTTTTT. It translates to CASSLNWIEKLFF.

The chain employs TRBV6-6 and TRBJ1-2; unclear D gene. This CDR3 spans 13 amino acids. The V gene lost 4 bases and the J gene lost 3 bases, with 9 bases spanning the gap. Germline lookup yields CDR1 MNHNY and CDR2 SVGAGI (reference sequence). The chain's CDR3 is CASSSGSYYGYTF. The CDR3 DNA reads TGTGCCAGCAGTTCGGGATCCTACTATGGCTACACCTTC.

The chain carries TRBV19 and TRBJ2-1; no firm D call. Germline V gene sequence: CDR1 LNHDA, CDR2 SQIVND (reference sequence). The CDR3 runs to 16 residues. V lost 5 bases to trimming and J lost 0 bases, with 14 bases between them. The CDR3 DNA follows: TGTGCCAGTAGTCCGCTTGACTTTAGCTCCTACAATGAGCAGTTCTTC. It is translated as CASSPLDFSSYNEQFF.

This clone was found once. This chain uses TRBV30 with TRBJ1-6; no clear D gene. V shed 0 bases and J shed 0 bases, with 9 bases lying between them. CDR1 and CDR2 from the germline V gene are GTSNPN and SVGIG (reference sequence). The CDR3 runs 16 residues. The DNA for the CDR3 is TGTGCCTGGAGTGTTGGCCGGAGCTCCTATAATTCACCCCTCCACTTT. Translation: CAWSVGRSSYNSPLHF.